Presented here are 25 T cell receptor beta chains from one specimen sequenced in a study of T cell repertoires in aging, cancer and after chemotherapy. Peripheral blood genomic DNA, not sorted cells or RNA, was the template. A mixed TRB-A/B primer pool amplified rearranged TRB by multiplex touch-down PCR. TCRdb reprocessed the multiplex PCR reads via MiXCR and lists one record per CDR3 protein. This sample yields a few thousand distinct CDR3 sequences, of which around a fifth are seen a single time; around 9% belongs to the top ten. The sample consisted of blood. The receptor source for this set is a human donor in good health. The donor label of this sample is uncertain.

By proportion, this clonotype is medium-sized (0.01 to 0.1%). The chain recombines TRBV5-6 with TRBJ2-5; no firm D call. Germline loops: CDR1 SGHDT, CDR2 YYEEEE. The CDR3 has 13 amino acids. Trimming stripped 1 base from V and 1 base from J, with 5 bases between. The CDR3 here is CASSLSAQETQYF. CDR3 DNA: TGTGCCAGCAGCTTGTCAGCCCAAGAGACCCAGTACTTC.

By sample fraction, this clonotype is medium-sized (0.01 to 0.1%). V and J are TRBV6-4 and TRBJ1-2; weak D call: TRBD1 (5 bases). The V end lost 2 bases, the J end lost 8 bases, and 18 bases lay between the germline ends. Germline-derived CDR1 and CDR2 are MRHNA and SNTAGT. This CDR3 has 15 amino acids. The CDR3 DNA reads TGTGCCAGCAGTGACACCCCCCAGGGATTAGGAGGCTACACCTTC. It translates to CASSDTPQGLGGYTF.

This clonotype came up many times. The chain recombines TRBV10-1 with TRBJ2-2; no reliable D call. The CDR3 covers 13 residues. Deletions cut 8 bases from V and 6 bases from J, with 13 bases between. Germline lookup yields CDR1 WNHNN and CDR2 SYGVQD (reference sequence). The DNA for the CDR3 is TGCGCCAGCGCGGTCGGTGGGGCCGGGGAGCTGTTTTTT. Translation gives CASAVGGAGELFF.

This clonotype was counted only a few times. The V call is TRBV20-1, the J call TRBJ2-5, with D perhaps matching TRBD2 (6 bases). V lost 2 bases and J 1 base, leaving 11 bases between the germline ends. The CDR3 runs to 14 residues. Germline lookup yields CDR1 DFQATT and CDR2 SNEGSKA (reference sequence). The CDR3, as DNA: TGCAGTGCTAGAACGGGGGAGTCCCAAGAGACCCAGTACTTC. Protein product: CSARTGESQETQYF.

By sample share, this clonotype is medium-sized. This chain connects TRBV6-6 to TRBJ1-6, with D unclear. V lost 7 bases and J 11 bases, leaving 12 bases between the germline ends. The length of the CDR3 is 12 residues. Germline lookup yields CDR1 MNHNY and CDR2 SVGAGI (reference sequence). The CDR3 region is CASNGVGAPLHF. The CDR3, as DNA: TGTGCCAGCAATGGAGTGGGAGCACCCCTCCACTTT.

By frequency in the sample, this clonotype is medium-sized (0.01 to 0.1%). This chain uses TRBV5-6 with TRBJ2-7; no definite D call. The CDR3 is 13 residues long. The germline V and J ends were trimmed by 4 bases and 7 bases, with 15 bases remaining between them. CDR1 is SGHDT, CDR2 YYEEEE, per germline. In nucleotides, the CDR3 is TGTGCCAGCAGCGTAGGGCTCCTTGGGGAGCAGTACTTC. Protein sequence: CASSVGLLGEQYF.

Judged by abundance, this clonotype is medium-sized. This rearrangement joins TRBV11-3 to TRBJ2-1; D may be TRBD1 or TRBD2 (6 bases each). Between the trimmed V and J ends, which lost 2 bases and 2 bases, there was a span of 13 bases. The CDR3 runs to 16 residues. Per the germline V gene, CDR1 is SGHNT and CDR2 is YENEEA. The CDR3: CASSLNRGQTYNEQFF. In DNA form, the CDR3 reads TGTGCCAGCAGCTTAAATCGGGGGCAAACCTACAATGAGCAGTTCTTC.

The chain employs TRBV20-1 and TRBJ2-2; 7 bases agree with TRBD1. Unmatched junction bases numbered 5, after V lost 6 bases and J lost 4 bases. The germline CDR1 and CDR2 sequences are DFQATT and SNEGSKA (reference sequence). This CDR3 is 13 amino acids long. In nucleotides, the CDR3 is TGCAGTGCCCGAGGGGGCTCCACCGGGGAGCTGTTTTTT. This codes for CSARGGSTGELFF.

In its sample, this clonotype ranks as medium-sized (0.01 to 0.1%). This chain uses TRBV5-1 with TRBJ2-1, with D possibly called TRBD1 or TRBD2 (5 bases each). This CDR3 spans 15 amino acids. Germline assignment: CDR1 SGHRS and CDR2 YFSETQ. Trimming removed 4 bases at V and 4 bases at J, with 15 bases between. CDR3 sequence (DNA): TGCGCCAGCAGCCCGCAAGTGGGGGAGTACAATGAGCAGTTCTTC. Protein sequence: CASSPQVGEYNEQFF.

This clonotype ranks as medium-sized. This chain connects TRBV6-6 to TRBJ1-2; D uncertain. Deletions cut 8 bases from V and 8 bases from J, with 9 bases between. This CDR3 has 10 amino acids. The germline CDR1 and CDR2 sequences are MNHNY and SVGAGI (reference sequence). This CDR3 is CASGNTGYTF. In DNA form, the CDR3 reads TGTGCCAGCGGCAATACGGGCTACACCTTC.

The V gene is TRBV15, the J gene TRBJ2-1, with 8 bases matching TRBD1. Germline V gene data show CDR1 as LNHNV and CDR2 as YYDKDF (reference sequence). The length of the CDR3 is 15 residues. The trim removed 6 bases at V and 10 bases at J, leaving 14 bases unmatched. The CDR3 DNA is TGTGCCACCAGACAAAAACAGGGGGTCCCCGCGGAGCAGTTCTTC. Amino acid sequence: CATRQKQGVPAEQFF.

Sample share makes this clonotype medium-sized. The chain recombines TRBV15 with TRBJ1-2; no clear D gene. V lost 4 bases and J 1 base, leaving 4 bases between the germline ends. Germline CDR1 is LNHNV and CDR2 is YYDKDF (reference sequence). The CDR3 consists of 12 residues. The CDR3, as DNA: TGTGCCACCAGCATGGTTAACTATGGCTACACCTTC. Its protein is CATSMVNYGYTF.

This clonotype counts as medium-sized. V and J are TRBV18 and TRBJ2-2, with D unresolved. The CDR3 covers 12 residues. V gave up 4 bases and J gave up 3 bases, with 3 bases separating them. The germline CDR1 and CDR2 sequences are KGHSH and LQKENI. For the CDR3, the DNA is TGTGCCAGCTCACGCGACACCGGGGAGCTGTTTTTT. Protein sequence: CASSRDTGELFF.

This clonotype is judged medium-sized. V gene TRBV6-5 combines with J gene TRBJ2-7; D remains unclear. The CDR3 extends over 14 amino acids. V was shortened by 5 bases and J by 12 bases, with 23 bases between the two germline ends. Germline V gene data show CDR1 as MNHEY and CDR2 as SVGAGI. CDR3 coding DNA: TGTGCCAGCAGTAACAGCGAGAACCTACGAGGTCGGTACTTC. This gives the protein CASSNSENLRGRYF.

By frequency in the sample, this clonotype is medium-sized. V is TRBV6-1 and J is TRBJ2-3, with 7 bases lining up with TRBD1. This CDR3 contains 15 residues. Germline values: CDR1 MNHNS, CDR2 SASEGT. V lost 0 bases, J lost 2 bases, and 2 bases stayed unmatched. CDR3 residues: CASSEATGTTDTQYF. The DNA for the CDR3 is TGTGCCAGCAGTGAAGCGACAGGGACCACAGATACGCAGTATTTT.

The chain has TRBV30 and TRBJ2-1; possibly TRBD1 for D (5 bases). The CDR3 has 14 amino acids. V was trimmed by 3 bases and J by 5 bases, leaving 14 bases between them. Germline CDR1 GTSNPN, CDR2 SVGIG (reference sequence). CDR3 nucleotides: TGTGCCTGGAGCGGTCAAGGGGCCCACAATGAGCAGTTCTTC. This codes for CAWSGQGAHNEQFF.

The J gene is TRBJ2-3, the V gene TRBV19; D is undetermined. V gave up 5 bases and J gave up 1 base, with 10 bases separating them. Germline CDR1 LNHDA, CDR2 SQIVND (reference sequence). The CDR3 consists of 14 residues. The CDR3 region is CASSVSARTDTQYF. CDR3 coding DNA: TGTGCCAGTAGTGTCAGCGCCCGCACAGATACGCAGTATTTT.

By share, this clonotype ranks as medium-sized (0.01 to 0.1%). V is TRBV6-5 and J is TRBJ2-2; 15 bases map to TRBD2. V trimming: 9 bases; J trimming: 7 bases; junction bases outside the gene matches: 15. The germline V gene encodes CDR1 MNHEY and CDR2 SVGAGI. The CDR3 runs 18 residues. The CDR3 reads CARLGRTSGRARVGELFF. CDR3 nucleotides: TGTGCCAGGTTAGGACGGACTAGCGGGAGGGCTCGGGTCGGGGAGCTGTTTTTT.

This clonotype was seen ten or more times. The genes are TRBV5-1 and TRBJ1-3; D remains ambiguous. V was cut by 3 bases and J by 2 bases, with 15 bases left in between. Germline V lookup: CDR1 SGHRS, CDR2 YFSETQ. The CDR3 consists of 16 residues. CDR3 residues: CASSSSGYGAGNTIYF. Here the CDR3 DNA reads TGCGCCAGCAGCTCGTCGGGGTATGGGGCTGGAAACACCATATATTTT.

This clonotype is labeled medium-sized. The genes are TRBV19 and TRBJ1-1, with no clear D. Trimming removed 4 bases from V and 4 bases from J, with 10 bases in between. CDR1 is LNHDA and CDR2 is SQIVND in the germline V gene (reference sequence). The CDR3 is made up of 13 amino acids. The CDR3 sequence is CASSRTPSTEAFF. CDR3 nucleotides: TGTGCCAGTAGTAGGACCCCATCCACTGAAGCTTTCTTT.

This clonotype appeared a single time. This may arise from a read error, as a much more abundant clone is one base away. J is TRBJ2-7 and V is TRBV5-4; D is perhaps TRBD1 (6 bases). The CDR3 is made up of 12 amino acids. Per the germline V gene, CDR1 is SGHNT and CDR2 is YYREEE (reference sequence). CDR3 sequence: CASSSQGNELYF. The CDR3 nucleotides read TGTGCCAGCAGCTCACAGGGTAACGAGCTGTACTTC.

By sample fraction, this clonotype is medium-sized. The rearrangement links TRBV30 to TRBJ2-7, with no clear D. Trimming left V 5 bases short and J 0 bases short, with 8 bases between. The CDR3 spans 12 residues. Germline loops: CDR1 GTSNPN, CDR2 SVGIG (reference sequence). The CDR3 reads CAWGHSSYEQYF. CDR3 in DNA: TGTGCCTGGGGGCACAGCTCCTACGAGCAGTACTTC.

About this clonotype: A much larger clonotype is one base distant, so this may be a read error. The chain has TRBV15 and TRBJ2-7; D remains ambiguous. The CDR3 consists of 10 residues. Germline V CDR1 and CDR2: LNHNV, YYDKDF (reference sequence). CDR3: CATQSYVQYF. In DNA form, the CDR3 reads TGTGCCACCCAATCCTACGTGCAGTACTTC.

This clonotype is labeled medium-sized (0.01 to 0.1%). The chain combines TRBV15 with TRBJ2-1; 8 bases are a match to TRBD1. Trimming removed 0 bases from V and 0 bases from J; junction bases left unmatched: 1. Germline CDR1 is LNHNV and CDR2 is YYDKDF (reference sequence). The CDR3 has 16 residues. DNA for the CDR3: TGTGCCACCAGCAGAGAAACAGGGGGCTCCTACAATGAGCAGTTCTTC. This codes for CATSRETGGSYNEQFF. The full variable domain, completed using reference TRBV15 and TRBJ2-1, is DAMVIQNPRYQVTQFGKPVTLSCSQTLNHNVMYWYQQKSSQAPKLLFHYYDKDFNNEADTPDNFQSRRPNTSFCFLDIRSPGLGDTAMYLCATSRETGGSYNEQFFGPGTRLTVL.

This clonotype occurred many times. The chain combines TRBV6-1 with TRBJ2-2; TRBD1 is a possible D gene (5 bases). CDR3 size: 13 residues. Trimming cost V 3 bases and J 3 bases, with 5 bases left between them. Germline CDR1 and CDR2: MNHNS and SASEGT. CDR3 in amino acids: CASSDRDTGELFF. CDR3 bases: TGTGCCAGCAGTGACAGGGACACCGGGGAGCTGTTTTTT.